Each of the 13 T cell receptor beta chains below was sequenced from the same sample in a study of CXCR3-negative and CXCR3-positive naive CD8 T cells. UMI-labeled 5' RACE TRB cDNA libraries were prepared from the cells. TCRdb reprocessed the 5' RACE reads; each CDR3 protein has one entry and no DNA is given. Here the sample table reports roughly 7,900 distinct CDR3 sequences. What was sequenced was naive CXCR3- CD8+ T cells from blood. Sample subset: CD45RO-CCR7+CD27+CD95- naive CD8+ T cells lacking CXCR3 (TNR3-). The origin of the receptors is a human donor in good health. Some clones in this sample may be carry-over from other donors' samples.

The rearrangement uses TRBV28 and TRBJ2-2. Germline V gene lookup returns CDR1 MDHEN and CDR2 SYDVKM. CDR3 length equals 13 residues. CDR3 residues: CASISGNTGELFF.

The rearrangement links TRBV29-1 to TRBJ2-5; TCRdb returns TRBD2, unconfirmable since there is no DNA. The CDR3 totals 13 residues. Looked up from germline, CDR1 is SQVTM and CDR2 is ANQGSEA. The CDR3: CSVGLAGEETQYF.

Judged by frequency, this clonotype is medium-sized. Here the CDR3 reads CASRTLEDFTWDTQYF. The rearrangement links TRBV5-6 to TRBJ2-3; TCRdb returns TRBD2, unconfirmable since there is no DNA. CDR1 and CDR2 (germline): SGHDT, YYEEEE. The CDR3 has 16 amino acids.

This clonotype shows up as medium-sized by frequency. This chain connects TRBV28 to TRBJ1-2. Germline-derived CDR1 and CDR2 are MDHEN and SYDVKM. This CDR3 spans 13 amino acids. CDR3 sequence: CASSLNTYYGYTF.

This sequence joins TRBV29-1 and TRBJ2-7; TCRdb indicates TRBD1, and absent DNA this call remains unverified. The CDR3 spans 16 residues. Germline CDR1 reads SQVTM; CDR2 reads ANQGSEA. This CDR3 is CSVELGITGDSYEQYF.

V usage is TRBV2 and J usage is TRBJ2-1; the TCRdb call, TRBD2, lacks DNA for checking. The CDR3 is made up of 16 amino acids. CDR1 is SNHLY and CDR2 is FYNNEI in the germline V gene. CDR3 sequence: CASSEVEAGEDNEQFF.

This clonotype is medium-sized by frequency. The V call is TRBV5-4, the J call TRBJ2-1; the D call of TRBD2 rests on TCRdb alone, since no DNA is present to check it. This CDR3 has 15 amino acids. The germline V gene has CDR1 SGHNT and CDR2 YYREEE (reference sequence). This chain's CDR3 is CASSLGTSGYNEQFF.

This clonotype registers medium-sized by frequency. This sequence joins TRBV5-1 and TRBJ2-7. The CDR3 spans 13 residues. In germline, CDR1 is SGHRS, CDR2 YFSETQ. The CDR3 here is CASSLADLYEQYF. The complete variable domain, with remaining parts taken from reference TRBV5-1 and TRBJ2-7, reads KAGVTQTPRYLIKTRGQQVTLSCSPISGHRSVSWYQQTPGQGLQFLFEYFSETQRNKGNFPGRFSGRQFSNSRSEMNVSTLELGDSALYLCASSLADLYEQYFGPGTRLTVT.

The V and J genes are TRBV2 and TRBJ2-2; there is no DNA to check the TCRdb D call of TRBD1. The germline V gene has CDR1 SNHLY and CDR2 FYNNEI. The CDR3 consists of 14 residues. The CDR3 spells CASRDRGRPGELFF.

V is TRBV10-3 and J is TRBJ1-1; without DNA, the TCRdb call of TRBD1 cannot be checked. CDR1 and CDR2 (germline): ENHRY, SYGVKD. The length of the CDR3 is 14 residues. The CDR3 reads CAIGGQTGGLSAFF.

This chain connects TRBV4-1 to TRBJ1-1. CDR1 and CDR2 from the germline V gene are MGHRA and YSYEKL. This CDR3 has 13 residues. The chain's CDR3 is CASSREGHLDAFF.

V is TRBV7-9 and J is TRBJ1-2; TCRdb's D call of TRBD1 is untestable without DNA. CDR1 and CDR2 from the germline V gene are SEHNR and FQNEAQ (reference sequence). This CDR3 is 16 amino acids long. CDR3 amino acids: CASADLGDFAQYGYTF. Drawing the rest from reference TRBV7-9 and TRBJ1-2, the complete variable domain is DTGVSQNPRHKITKRGQNVTFRCDPISEHNRLYWYRQTLGQGPEFLTYFQNEAQLEKSRLLSDRFSAERPKGSFSTLEIQRTEQGDSAMYLCASADLGDFAQYGYTFGSGTRLTVV.

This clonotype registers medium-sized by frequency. This CDR3 reads CASSLILEQFF. The chain carries TRBV28 and TRBJ2-1. This CDR3 is 11 amino acids long. Germline values: CDR1 MDHEN, CDR2 SYDVKM.